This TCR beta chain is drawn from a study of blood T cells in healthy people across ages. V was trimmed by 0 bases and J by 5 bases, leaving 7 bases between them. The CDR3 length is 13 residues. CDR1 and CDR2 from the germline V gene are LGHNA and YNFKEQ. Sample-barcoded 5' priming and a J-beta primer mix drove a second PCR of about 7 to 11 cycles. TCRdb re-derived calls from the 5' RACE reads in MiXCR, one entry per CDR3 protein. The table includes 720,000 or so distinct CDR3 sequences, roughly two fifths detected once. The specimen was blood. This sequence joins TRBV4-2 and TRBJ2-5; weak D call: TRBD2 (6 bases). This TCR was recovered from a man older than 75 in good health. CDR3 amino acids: CASSQDGRETQYF. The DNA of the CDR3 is TGTGCCAGCAGCCAAGATGGGAGGGAGACCCAGTACTTC.